This T cell receptor (beta chain) was sequenced during a study of response to subunit inactivated influenza vaccine. As regards this clonotype: The antigen remains unidentified.

TCRdb passed the RT-PCR reads through MiXCR, listing each CDR3 protein once. Of more than 400,000 distinct CDR3 sequences in the sample, approximately 11% are singletons; the top ten hold about an eighth. The study, taken as a whole, reports: The authors proposed limited new T cell recruitment per seasonal influenza vaccination.

Germline V gives CDR1 MDHEN, CDR2 SYDVKM. With 7 bases clipped from V and 8 bases from J, the junction kept 13 bases outside the gene matches. The CDR3 spans 16 residues. The sequence derives from a man between 50 and 59 years old who received an inactivated influenza vaccine. This sample comprised PBMCs from blood, obtained more than 35 days after vaccination. The chain uses TRBV28 and TRBJ2-1; 11 nucleotides line up with TRBD1. CDR3 amino acids: CASTPAPGQGGYEQFF. CDR3 coding DNA: TGTGCCAGCACACCCGCTCCGGGACAGGGGGGTTATGAGCAGTTCTTC.